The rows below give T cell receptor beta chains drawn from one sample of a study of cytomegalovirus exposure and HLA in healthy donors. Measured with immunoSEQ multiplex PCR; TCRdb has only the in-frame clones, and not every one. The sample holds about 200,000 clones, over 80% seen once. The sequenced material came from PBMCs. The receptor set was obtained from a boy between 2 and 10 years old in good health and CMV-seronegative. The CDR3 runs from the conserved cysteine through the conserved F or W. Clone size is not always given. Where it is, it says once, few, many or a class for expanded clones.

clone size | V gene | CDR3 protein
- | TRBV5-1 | CASRLQDSSVGYGYTF
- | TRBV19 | CASSLLWGGGLLSYNEQFF
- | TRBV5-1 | CASSERTDYGYTF
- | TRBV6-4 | CASSARGPTEAFF
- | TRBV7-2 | CASSTRTGMTSYNEQFF
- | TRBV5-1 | CASSGDRGYSPLHF
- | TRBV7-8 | CASSLAVQGLQETQYF
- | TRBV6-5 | CASRWQGRNEQYF
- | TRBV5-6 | CASSLGTGQPQHF
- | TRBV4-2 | CASSQVAGGTDTQYF
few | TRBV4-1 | CASSQDRGSWETQYF
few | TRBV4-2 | CASSPRDRNTGELFF
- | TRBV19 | CASSADRNTEAFF
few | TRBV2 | CASSASGVRTEAFF
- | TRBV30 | CAWSVGGGIQPQHF
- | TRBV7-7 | CASSPRTETSTDTQYF
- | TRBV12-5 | CASGLVPGNTIYF
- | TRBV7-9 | CASSPGVRDTIYF
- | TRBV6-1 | CASFYRGPSTGELFF
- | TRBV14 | CASSLGLLAGSHDTGELFF
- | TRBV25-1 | CASSELKDYGYPF
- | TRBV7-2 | CASGYRGRIGNTIYF
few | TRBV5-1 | CASKRRADEKLFF
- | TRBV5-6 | CASSLFFGKGTEAFF
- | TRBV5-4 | CASSLPSGVGEQFF
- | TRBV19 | CASSPRQGGYGYTF
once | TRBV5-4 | CASSLGGVYNEQFF
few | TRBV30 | CAWSVQGKGEAFF
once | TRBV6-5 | CASRRQGPYNEQFF
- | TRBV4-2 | CASSQDWGPQHF
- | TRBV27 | CASSLSATGGFQPQHF
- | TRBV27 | CASSHMEGETQYF
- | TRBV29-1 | CSVEETPNTGELFF
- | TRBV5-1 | CASSGGQDTSEAFF
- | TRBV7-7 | CASSLVPGGTGELFF
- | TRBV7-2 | CASTYRGDEQFF
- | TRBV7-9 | CASSPRGGSIHTEAFF
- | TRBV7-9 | CASSFLGADTQHF
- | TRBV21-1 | CASIPGLAGEGCTDTQYF
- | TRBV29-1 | CSVERRNTGELFF
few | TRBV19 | CASSSQLRGQPQHF
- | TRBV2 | CASSGSTQGDGYTF
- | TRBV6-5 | CASSYHRLGRGYGYTF
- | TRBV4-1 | CASSQDPAGAYQETQYF
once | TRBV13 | CASSSPTGGRNTIYF
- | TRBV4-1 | CASSQVGRTVQETQYF
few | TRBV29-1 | CSGRDRVNTEAFF
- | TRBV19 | CASSTDSNTEAFF
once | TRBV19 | CASRTDRGNLYGYTF
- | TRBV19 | CASSMTQGGLEKLFF
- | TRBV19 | CASSWGPSYNEQFF
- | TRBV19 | CASRTRGGTGELFF
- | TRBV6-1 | CASSPAGGRETQYF